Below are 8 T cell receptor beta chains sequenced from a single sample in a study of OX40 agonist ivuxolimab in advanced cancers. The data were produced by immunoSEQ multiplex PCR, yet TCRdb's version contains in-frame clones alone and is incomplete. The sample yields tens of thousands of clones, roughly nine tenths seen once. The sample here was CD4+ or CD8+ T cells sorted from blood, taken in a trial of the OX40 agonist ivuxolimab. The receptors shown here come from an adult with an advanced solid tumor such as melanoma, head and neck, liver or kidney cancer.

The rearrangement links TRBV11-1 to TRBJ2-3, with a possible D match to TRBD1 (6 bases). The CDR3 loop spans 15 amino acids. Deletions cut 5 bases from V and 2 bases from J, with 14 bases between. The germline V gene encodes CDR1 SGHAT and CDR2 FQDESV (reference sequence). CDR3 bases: TGTGCCAGCAGCCAAGATAGACAGGTCACAGATACGCAGTATTTT. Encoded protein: CASSQDRQVTDTQYF. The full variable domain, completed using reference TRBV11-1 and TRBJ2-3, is EAEVAQSPRYKITEKSQAVAFWCDPISGHATLYWYRQILGQGPELLVQFQDESVVDDSQLPKDRFSAERLKGVDSTLKIQPAELGDSAMYLCASSQDRQVTDTQYFGPGTRLTVL.

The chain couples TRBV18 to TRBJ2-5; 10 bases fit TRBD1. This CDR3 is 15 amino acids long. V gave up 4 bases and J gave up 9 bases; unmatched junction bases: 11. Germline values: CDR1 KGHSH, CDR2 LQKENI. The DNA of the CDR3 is TGTGCCAGCTCACTGGACAGGGGGTCCCTGGGGTCCCAGTACTTC. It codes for CASSLDRGSLGSQYF.

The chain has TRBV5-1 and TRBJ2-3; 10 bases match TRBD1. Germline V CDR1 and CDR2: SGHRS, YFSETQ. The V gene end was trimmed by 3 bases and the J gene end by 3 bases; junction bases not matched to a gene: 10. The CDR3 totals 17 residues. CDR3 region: CASSSQTGGGITDTQYF. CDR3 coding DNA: TGCGCCAGCAGCTCCCAGACAGGGGGCGGTATTACAGATACGCAGTATTTT.

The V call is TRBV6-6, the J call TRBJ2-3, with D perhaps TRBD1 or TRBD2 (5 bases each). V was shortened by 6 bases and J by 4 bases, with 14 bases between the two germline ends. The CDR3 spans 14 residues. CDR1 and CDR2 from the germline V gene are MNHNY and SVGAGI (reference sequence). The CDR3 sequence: CASSQLLGPDTQYF. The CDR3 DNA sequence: TGTGCCAGCAGCCAACTTCTGGGACCAGATACGCAGTATTTT.

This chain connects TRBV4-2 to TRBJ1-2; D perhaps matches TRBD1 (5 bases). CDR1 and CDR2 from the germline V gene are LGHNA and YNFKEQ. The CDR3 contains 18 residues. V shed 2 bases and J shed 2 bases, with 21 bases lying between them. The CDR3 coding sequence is TGTGCCAGCAGCCAACGCCCCATTGGGGCAGGAACCAACTATGGCTACACCTTC. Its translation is CASSQRPIGAGTNYGYTF.

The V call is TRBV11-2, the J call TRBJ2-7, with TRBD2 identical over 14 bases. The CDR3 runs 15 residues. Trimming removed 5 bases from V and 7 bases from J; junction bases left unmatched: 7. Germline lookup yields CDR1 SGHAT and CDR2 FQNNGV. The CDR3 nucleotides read TGTGCCAGCAGCGGACTAGCGGGAGGTCCGGGAGAGCAGTACTTC. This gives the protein CASSGLAGGPGEQYF.

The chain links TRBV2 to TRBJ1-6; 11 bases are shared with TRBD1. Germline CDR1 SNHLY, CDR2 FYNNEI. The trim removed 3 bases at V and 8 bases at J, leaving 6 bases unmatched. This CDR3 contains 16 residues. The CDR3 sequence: CASSDWTGGLYSPLHF. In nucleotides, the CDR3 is TGTGCCAGCAGTGATTGGACAGGGGGCCTTTATTCACCCCTCCACTTT.

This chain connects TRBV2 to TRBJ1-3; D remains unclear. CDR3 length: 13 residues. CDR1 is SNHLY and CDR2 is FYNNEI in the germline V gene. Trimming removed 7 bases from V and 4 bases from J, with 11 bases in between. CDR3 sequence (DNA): TGTGCCAGCAACCCCTGGGAAGGAAACACCATATATTTT. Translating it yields CASNPWEGNTIYF. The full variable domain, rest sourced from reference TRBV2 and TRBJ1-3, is EPEVTQTPSHQVTQMGQEVILRCVPISNHLYFYWYRQILGQKVEFLVSFYNNEISEKSEIFDDQFSVERPDGSNFTLKIRSTKLEDSAMYFCASNPWEGNTIYFGEGSWLTVV.